These 7 T cell receptor beta chains were all obtained from the same sample, sequenced in a study of vaccination and CD4 T cells after COVID-19 (dated by TCRdb to the early 2020s). The antigens of these receptors remain unknown. The treatment or condition tag for this specimen amounts to: 10-day PBMC culture with coronavirus spike peptide pools or control peptides (ViraFEST assay). Libraries were constructed by PCR. Sequencing instrument: Illumina iSeq 100. DNA from cultured CD4+ T cells was subjected to TCR sequencing with the Oncomine TCR Beta short-read assay at the Johns Hopkins FTIC core. Using fastp trimming at Q25 and MiXCR clonotype assembly, TCRdb reanalyzed the public sequencing data and kept in-frame beta chains. Rows with a matching CDR3 protein are joined into one entry that keeps the most common DNA and genes. The sample contains 9,500 to 15,000 distinct CDR3 sequences, 20% to 25% of them found a single time. The top ten clones comprise roughly 14% of the sample.

The sample was CD4+ T cells from blood, cultured in vitro, taken before SARS-CoV-2 vaccination. These receptors were collected from a human donor who received a COVID-19 vaccine.

This clonotype has a handful of counts. The chain links TRBV5-1 to TRBJ2-7; 12 positions agree with TRBD2. Germline-derived CDR1 and CDR2 are SGHRS and YFSETQ. The junction had 11 bases not matched to a gene; V was cut back by 3 bases and J by 4 bases. The CDR3 is made up of 17 amino acids. The CDR3 sequence is CASSSLLAGGLRYEQYF. As DNA, the CDR3 is TGCGCCAGCAGCTCGTTACTAGCGGGGGGCCTTAGATACGAGCAGTACTTC.

The chain carries TRBV4-1 and TRBJ2-1, with 7 bases identical to TRBD2. The CDR3 has 18 residues. Germline V lookup: CDR1 MGHRA, CDR2 YSYEKL. V was clipped by 0 bases and J by 4 bases; unmatched bases: 12. CDR3 coding DNA: TGCGCCAGCAGCCAAGAACTCGCAAGGGCGGGGGTATACAATGAGCAGTTCTTC. Its translation is CASSQELARAGVYNEQFF.

This clonotype was found a few times. This chain connects TRBV7-8 to TRBJ1-3, with unresolved D. From germline, CDR1 is SGHVS and CDR2 FQNEAQ. The CDR3 is made up of 13 amino acids. V was trimmed by 5 bases and J by 0 bases, leaving 5 bases between them. Here the CDR3 reads CASSEYSGNTIYF. CDR3 DNA: TGTGCCAGCAGCGAATACTCTGGAAACACCATATATTTT.

This clonotype was observed a few times. The rearrangement links TRBV25-1 to TRBJ1-6, with 8 bases identical to TRBD1. Germline CDR1 is MGHDK and CDR2 is SYGVNS. This CDR3 comprises 15 residues. The trim removed 3 bases at V and 8 bases at J, leaving 6 bases unmatched. Here the CDR3 reads CASSDPGQVYSPLHF. The CDR3 nucleotides read TGTGCCAGCAGTGACCCGGGACAGGTATATTCACCCCTCCACTTT.

This chain uses TRBV9 with TRBJ1-1, with D uncertain. Germline V gene data show CDR1 as SGDLS and CDR2 as YYNGEE. This CDR3 has 14 residues. Trimming removed 0 bases at V and 1 base at J, with 7 bases between. CDR3 residues: CASSVGGSNTEAFF. CDR3 DNA: TGTGCCAGCAGCGTAGGGGGTTCGAACACTGAAGCTTTCTTT.

This clonotype was detected only a few times. CDR3: CAWRTRTPSYTF. Here the CDR3 DNA reads TGTGCCTGGAGAACACGGACACCTTCCTACACCTTC. This chain joins TRBV30 and TRBJ1-2; TRBD1 is a possible D gene (5 bases). Trimming left V 3 bases short and J 10 bases short, with 15 bases between. The CDR3 spans 12 residues. Germline V CDR1 and CDR2: GTSNPN, SVGIG (reference sequence).

This clonotype was observed a single time. The J gene is TRBJ2-5, the V gene TRBV6-2 or TRBV6-3, with 7 bases identical to TRBD1. The junction had 9 bases not matched to a gene; V was cut back by 5 bases and J by 3 bases. Germline assignment: CDR1 MNHEY and CDR2 SVGEGT. The CDR3 is made up of 15 amino acids. The CDR3 region is CASSGPGTAKETQYF. CDR3 in DNA: TGTGCCAGCAGTGGACCCGGGACAGCCAAAGAGACCCAGTACTTC.